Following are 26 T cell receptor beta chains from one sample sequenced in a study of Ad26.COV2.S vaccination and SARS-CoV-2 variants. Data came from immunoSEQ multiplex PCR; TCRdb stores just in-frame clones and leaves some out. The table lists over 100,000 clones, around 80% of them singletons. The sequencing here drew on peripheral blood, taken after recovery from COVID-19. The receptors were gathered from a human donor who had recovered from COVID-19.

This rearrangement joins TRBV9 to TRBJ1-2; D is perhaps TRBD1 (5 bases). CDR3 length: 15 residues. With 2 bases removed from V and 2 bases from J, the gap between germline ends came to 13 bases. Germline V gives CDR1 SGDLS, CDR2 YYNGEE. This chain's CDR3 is CASSVLAGENYGYTF. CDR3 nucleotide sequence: TGTGCCAGCAGCGTCCTGGCGGGGGAGAACTATGGCTACACCTTC.

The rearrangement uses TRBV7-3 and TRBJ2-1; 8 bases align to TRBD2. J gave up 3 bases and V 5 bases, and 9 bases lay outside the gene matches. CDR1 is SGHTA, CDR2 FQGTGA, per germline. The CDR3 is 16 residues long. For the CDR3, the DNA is TGTGCCAGCAGCCAAAGCGGGGGCCAACTCTACAATGAGCAGTTCTTC. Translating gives CASSQSGGQLYNEQFF.

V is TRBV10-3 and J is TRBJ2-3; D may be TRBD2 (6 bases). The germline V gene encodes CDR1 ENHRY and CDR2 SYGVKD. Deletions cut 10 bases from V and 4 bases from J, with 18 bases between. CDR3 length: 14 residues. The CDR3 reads CASGRDSQADTQYF. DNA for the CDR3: TGTGCCAGCGGCCGGGACTCGCAAGCAGATACGCAGTATTTT.

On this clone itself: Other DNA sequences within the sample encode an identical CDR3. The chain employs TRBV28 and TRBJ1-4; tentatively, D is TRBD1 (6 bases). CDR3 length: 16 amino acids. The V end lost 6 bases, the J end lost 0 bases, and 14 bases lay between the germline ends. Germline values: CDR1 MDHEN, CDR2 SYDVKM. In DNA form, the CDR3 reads TGTGCCAGCAGCCTAGAGGGGGGCGCAACTAATGAAAAACTGTTTTTT. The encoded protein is CASSLEGGATNEKLFF. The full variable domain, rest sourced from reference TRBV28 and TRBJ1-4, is DVKVTQSSRYLVKRTGEKVFLECVQDMDHENMFWYRQDPGLGLRLIYFSYDVKMKEKGDIPEGYSVSREKKERFSLILESASTNQTSMYLCASSLEGGATNEKLFFGSGTQLSVL.

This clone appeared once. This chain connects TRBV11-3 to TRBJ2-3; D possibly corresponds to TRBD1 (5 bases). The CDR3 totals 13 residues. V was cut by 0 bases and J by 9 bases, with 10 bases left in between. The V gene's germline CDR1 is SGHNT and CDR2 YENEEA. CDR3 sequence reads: CASSLEDSTTQYF. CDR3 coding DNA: TGTGCCAGCAGCTTAGAAGACAGCACGACGCAGTATTTT.

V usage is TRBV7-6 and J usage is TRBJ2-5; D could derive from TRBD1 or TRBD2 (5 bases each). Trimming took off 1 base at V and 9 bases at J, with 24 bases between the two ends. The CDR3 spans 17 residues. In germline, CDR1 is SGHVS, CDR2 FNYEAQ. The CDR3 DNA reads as TGTGCCAGCAGCTTAGTTAGGCCAGGGAGACTACAAGGGGCCCAGTACTTC. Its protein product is CASSLVRPGRLQGAQYF.

CDR3 in amino acids: CASSTQAGELFF. Written as DNA, the CDR3 is TGTGCCAGCAGCACTCAGGCCGGGGAGCTGTTTTTT. The rearrangement joins TRBV7-3 to TRBJ2-2; no clear D. V was trimmed by 5 bases and J by 6 bases, leaving 7 bases between them. Germline V gives CDR1 SGHTA, CDR2 FQGTGA. The CDR3 runs to 12 residues.

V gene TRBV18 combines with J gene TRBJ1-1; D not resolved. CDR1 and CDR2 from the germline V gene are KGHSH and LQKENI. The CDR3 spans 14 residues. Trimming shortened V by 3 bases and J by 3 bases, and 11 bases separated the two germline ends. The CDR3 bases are TGTGCCAGCTCACCGGGAACAGTGGACACTGAAGCTTTCTTT. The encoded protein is CASSPGTVDTEAFF.

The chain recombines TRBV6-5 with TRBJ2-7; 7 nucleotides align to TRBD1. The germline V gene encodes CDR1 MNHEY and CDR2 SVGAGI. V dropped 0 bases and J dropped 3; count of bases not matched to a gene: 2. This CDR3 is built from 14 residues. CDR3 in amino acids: CASSYSTGLYEQYF. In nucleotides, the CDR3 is TGTGCCAGCAGTTACTCGACAGGGCTCTACGAGCAGTACTTC.

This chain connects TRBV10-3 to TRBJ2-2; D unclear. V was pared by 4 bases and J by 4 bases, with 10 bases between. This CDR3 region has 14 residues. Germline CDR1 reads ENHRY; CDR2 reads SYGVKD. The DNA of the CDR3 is TGTGCCATCAGTGTCTTGGAAACCACCGGGGAGCTGTTTTTT. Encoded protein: CAISVLETTGELFF.

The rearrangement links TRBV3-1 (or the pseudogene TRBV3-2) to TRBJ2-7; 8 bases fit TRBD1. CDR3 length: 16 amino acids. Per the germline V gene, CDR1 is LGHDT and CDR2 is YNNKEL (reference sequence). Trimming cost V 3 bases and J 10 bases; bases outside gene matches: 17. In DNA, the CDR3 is TGTGCCAGCAGCCAGTTTTCGGGGGTGACAGGGGTTCCCCAGTACTTC. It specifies CASSQFSGVTGVPQYF.

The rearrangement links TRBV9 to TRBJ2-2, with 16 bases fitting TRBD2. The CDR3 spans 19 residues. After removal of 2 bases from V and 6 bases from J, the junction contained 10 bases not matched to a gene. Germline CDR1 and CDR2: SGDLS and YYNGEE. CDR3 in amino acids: CASSVLPGLAGGHAGELFF. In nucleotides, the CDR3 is TGTGCCAGCAGCGTCCTACCGGGACTAGCGGGGGGGCACGCCGGGGAGCTGTTTTTT.

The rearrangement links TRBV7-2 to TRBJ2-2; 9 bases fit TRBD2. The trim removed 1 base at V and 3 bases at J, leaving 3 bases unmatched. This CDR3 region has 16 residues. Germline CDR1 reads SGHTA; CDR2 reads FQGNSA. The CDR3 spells CASSLVSGGYTGELFF. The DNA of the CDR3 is TGTGCCAGCAGCTTAGTTAGCGGGGGCTACACCGGGGAGCTGTTTTTT.

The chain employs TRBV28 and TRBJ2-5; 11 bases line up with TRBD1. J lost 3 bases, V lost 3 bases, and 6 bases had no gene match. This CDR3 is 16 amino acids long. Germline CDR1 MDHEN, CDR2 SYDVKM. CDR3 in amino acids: CASSFQGTGGKETQYF. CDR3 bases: TGTGCCAGCAGTTTTCAAGGGACAGGGGGTAAAGAGACCCAGTACTTC.

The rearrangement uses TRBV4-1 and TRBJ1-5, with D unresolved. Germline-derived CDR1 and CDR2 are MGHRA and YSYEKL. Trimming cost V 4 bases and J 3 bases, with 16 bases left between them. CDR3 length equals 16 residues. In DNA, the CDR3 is TGCGCCAGCAGCCCCACCCCTTCGGGCAACAATCAGCCCCAGCATTTT. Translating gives CASSPTPSGNNQPQHF.

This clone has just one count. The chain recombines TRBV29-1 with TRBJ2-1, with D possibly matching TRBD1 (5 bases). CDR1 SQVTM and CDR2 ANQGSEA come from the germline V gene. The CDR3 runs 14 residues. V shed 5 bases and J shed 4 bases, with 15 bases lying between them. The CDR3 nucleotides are TGCAGCGTTAGCCGTAGGGGTCCATACAATGAGCAGTTCTTC. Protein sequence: CSVSRRGPYNEQFF.

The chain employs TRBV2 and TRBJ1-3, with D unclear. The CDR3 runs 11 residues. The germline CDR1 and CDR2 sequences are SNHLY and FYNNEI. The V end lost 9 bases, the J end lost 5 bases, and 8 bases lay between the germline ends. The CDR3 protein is CASQPRNTIYF. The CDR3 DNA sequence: TGTGCCAGTCAACCGAGAAACACCATATATTTT. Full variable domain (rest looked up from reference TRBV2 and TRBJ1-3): EPEVTQTPSHQVTQMGQEVILRCVPISNHLYFYWYRQILGQKVEFLVSFYNNEISEKSEIFDDQFSVERPDGSNFTLKIRSTKLEDSAMYFCASQPRNTIYFGEGSWLTVV.

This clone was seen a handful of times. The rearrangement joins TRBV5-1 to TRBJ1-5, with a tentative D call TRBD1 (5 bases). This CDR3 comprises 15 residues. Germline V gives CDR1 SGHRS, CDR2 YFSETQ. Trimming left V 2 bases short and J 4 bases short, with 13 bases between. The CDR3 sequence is CASSFDVGGNQPQHF. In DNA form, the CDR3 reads TGCGCCAGCAGCTTTGACGTGGGGGGGAATCAGCCCCAGCATTTT.

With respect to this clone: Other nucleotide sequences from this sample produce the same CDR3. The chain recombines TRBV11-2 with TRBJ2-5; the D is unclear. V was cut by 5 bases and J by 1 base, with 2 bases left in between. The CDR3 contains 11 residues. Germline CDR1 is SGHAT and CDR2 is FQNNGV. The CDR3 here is CASSPQETQYF. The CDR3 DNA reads TGTGCCAGCAGCCCCCAAGAGACCCAGTACTTC.

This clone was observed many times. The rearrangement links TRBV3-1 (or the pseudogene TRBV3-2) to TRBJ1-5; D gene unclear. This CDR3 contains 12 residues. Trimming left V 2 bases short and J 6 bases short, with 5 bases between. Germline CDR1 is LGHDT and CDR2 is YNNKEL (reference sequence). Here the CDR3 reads CASSQWGQPQHF. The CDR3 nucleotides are TGTGCCAGCAGCCAATGGGGTCAGCCCCAGCATTTT.

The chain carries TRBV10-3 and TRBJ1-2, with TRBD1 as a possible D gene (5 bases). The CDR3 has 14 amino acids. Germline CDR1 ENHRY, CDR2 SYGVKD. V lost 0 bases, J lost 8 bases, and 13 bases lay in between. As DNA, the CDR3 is TGTGCCATCAGTGAGTCAGGGGAGAGTAGGGGCTACACCTTC. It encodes CAISESGESRGYTF.

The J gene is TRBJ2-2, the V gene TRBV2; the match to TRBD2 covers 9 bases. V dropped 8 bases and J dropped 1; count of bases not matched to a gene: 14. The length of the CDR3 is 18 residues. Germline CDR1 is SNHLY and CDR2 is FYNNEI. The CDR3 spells CASGLVGSGGVNTGELFF. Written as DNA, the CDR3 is TGTGCCAGCGGCCTCGTGGGTAGCGGGGGCGTGAACACCGGGGAGCTGTTTTTT.

This chain's CDR3 is CASTLTSGGYYNEQFF. CDR3 in DNA: TGTGCCAGCACCTTAACTAGCGGGGGTTACTACAATGAGCAGTTCTTC. The chain combines TRBV27 with TRBJ2-1; 11 nucleotides match TRBD2. CDR1 is MNHEY, CDR2 SMNVEV, per germline (reference sequence). V lost 7 bases and J lost 3; bases outside the gene matches: 8. The CDR3 spans 16 residues.

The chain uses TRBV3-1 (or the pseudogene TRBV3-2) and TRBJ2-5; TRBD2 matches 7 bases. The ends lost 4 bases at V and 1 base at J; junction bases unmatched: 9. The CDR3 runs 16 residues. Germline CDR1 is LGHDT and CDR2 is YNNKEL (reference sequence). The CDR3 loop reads CASSRGGSASQETQYF. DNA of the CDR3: TGTGCCAGCAGCCGGGGGGGAAGCGCCTCCCAAGAGACCCAGTACTTC.

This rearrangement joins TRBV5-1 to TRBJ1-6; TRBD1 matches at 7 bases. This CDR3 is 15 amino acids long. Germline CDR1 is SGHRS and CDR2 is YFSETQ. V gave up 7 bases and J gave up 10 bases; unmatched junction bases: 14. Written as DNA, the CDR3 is TGCGCCAGCGGGGAGGGGGCGCGGGACAACTCACCCCTCCACTTT. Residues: CASGEGARDNSPLHF.

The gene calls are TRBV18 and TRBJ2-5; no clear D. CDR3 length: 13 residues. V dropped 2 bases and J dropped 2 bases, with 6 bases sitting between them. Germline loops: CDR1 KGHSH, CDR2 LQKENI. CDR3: CASSPEPQETQYF. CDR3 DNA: TGTGCCAGCTCACCAGAACCTCAAGAGACCCAGTACTTC.